This T cell receptor beta chain was recovered during a study of T cell repertoires in cytomegalovirus infection. Whole-study context: It can be stated that public TCR beta signatures indicated CMV infection as well as a matching HLA type.

V was clipped by 1 base and J by 0 bases, with 12 bases between them. CDR3 size: 16 residues. CDR1 and CDR2 from the germline V gene are SGHRS and YFSETQ. MiXCR, applied by TCRdb to the reads, yields one record per CDR3 protein. The sample records hundreds of thousands of distinct CDR3 sequences, 6.5% being singletons. Sequenced sample: PBMCs. This clonotype originated in a human donor in good health (CMV status not recorded). Some clones in this sample may be carry-over from other donors' samples. The chain couples TRBV5-1 to TRBJ2-3; D may be TRBD1 (6 bases). The CDR3 protein is CASSLTGFSSTDTQYF. DNA of the CDR3: TGCGCCAGCAGCTTGACAGGGTTTTCCAGCACAGATACGCAGTATTTT.